This T cell receptor beta chain stems from a study of blood T cells in healthy people across ages. Study background: In model experiments, template switching was able to capture about one barcoded beta molecule for every two T cells that were present.

The junction had 11 bases not matched to a gene; V was cut back by 5 bases and J by 6 bases. Looked up from germline, CDR1 is SGHAT and CDR2 is FQNNGV. There are 16 residues in the CDR3. Next came a second PCR, run for roughly 6 to 11 cycles, which used a sample-barcoded 5' primer along with a J-beta primer mix. Every cDNA molecule carried a tag from a template-switch adaptor bearing 12 random nucleotides. TCRdb re-analysed the 5' RACE reads in MiXCR, keeping a single row per CDR3 protein. The table lists under 700,000 distinct CDR3 sequences, approximately 25% of them singletons. This sample was shared with a second study, whose subject was T cells of mothers and their children. Per that study: Related and unrelated pairs show TCR recombination output that thymic selection shapes similarly.

The TCR originated in a boy between 10 and 17 years old in good health. The sample taken for sequencing was blood. The chain has TRBV11-2 and TRBJ2-3; 10 nucleotides agree with TRBD2. The CDR3 is CASSPSGRAYSDTQYF. DNA for the CDR3: TGTGCCAGCAGCCCGAGCGGGAGGGCCTATTCGGATACGCAGTATTTT.